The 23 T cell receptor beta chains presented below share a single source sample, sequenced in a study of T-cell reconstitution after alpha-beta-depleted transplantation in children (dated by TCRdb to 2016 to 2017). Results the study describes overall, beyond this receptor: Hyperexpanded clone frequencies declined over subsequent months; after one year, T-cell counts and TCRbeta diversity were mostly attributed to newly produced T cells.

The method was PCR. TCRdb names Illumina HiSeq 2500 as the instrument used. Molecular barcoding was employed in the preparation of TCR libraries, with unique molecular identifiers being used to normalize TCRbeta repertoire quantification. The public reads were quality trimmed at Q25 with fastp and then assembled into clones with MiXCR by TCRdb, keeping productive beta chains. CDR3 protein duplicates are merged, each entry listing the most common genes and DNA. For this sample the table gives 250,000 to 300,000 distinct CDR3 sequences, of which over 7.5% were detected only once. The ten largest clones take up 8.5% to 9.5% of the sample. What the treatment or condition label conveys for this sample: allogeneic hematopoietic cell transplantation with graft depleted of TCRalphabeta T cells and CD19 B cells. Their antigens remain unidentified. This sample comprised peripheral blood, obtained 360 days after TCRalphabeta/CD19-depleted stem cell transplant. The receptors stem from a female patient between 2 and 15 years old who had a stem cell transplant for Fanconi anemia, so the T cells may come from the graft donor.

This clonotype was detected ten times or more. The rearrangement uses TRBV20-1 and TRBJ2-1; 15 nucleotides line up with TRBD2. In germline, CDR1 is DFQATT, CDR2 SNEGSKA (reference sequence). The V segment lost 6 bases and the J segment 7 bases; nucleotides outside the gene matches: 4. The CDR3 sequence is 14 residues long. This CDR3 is CSAGLAGGRNEQFF. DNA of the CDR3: TGCAGTGCAGGACTAGCGGGGGGGCGGAATGAGCAGTTCTTC.

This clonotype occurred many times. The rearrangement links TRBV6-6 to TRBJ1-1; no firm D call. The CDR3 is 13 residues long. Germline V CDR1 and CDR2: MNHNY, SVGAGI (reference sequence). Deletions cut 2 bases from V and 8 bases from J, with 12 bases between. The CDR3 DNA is TGTGCCAGCAGTTACACGGGCCAAAACGAAGCTTTCTTT. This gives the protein CASSYTGQNEAFF.

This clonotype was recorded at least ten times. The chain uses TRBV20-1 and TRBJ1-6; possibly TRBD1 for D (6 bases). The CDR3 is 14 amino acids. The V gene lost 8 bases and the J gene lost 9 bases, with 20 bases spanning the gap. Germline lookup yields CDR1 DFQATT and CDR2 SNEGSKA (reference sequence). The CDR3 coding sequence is TGCAGTATACTCCAGGGGAGGGGAATTTCACCCCTCCACTTT. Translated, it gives CSILQGRGISPLHF.

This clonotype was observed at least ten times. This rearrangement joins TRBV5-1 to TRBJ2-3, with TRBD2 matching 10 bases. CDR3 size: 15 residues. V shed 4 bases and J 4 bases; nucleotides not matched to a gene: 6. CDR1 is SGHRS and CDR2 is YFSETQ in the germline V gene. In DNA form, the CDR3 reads TGCGCCAGCAGCCTGCTAGCGGGAGATTCAGATACGCAGTATTTT. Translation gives CASSLLAGDSDTQYF.

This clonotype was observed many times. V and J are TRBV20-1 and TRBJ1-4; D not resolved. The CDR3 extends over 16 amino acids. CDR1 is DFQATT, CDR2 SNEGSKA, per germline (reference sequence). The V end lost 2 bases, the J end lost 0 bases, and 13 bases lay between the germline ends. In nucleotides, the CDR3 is TGCAGTGCTAGACCCATACTCCATGCAACTAATGAAAAACTGTTTTTT. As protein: CSARPILHATNEKLFF.

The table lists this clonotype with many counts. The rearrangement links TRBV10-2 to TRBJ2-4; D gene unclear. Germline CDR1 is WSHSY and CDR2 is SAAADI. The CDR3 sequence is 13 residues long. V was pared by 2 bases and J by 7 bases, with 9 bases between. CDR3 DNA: TGCGCCAGCAGTGAGGTCCTCTACAACATTCAGTACTTC. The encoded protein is CASSEVLYNIQYF.

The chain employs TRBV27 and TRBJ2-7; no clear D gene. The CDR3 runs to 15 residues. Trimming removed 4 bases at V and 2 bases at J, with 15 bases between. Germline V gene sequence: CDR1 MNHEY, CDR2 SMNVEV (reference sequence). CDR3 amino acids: CASSSIGPNTYEQYF. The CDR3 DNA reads TGTGCCAGCAGTTCCATAGGGCCCAATACCTACGAGCAGTACTTC.

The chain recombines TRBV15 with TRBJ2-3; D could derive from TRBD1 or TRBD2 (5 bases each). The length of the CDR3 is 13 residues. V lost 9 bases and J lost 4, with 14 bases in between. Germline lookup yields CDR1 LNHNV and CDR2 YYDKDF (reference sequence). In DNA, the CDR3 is TGTGCCACTCGCAGGGCTAGCTCAGATACGCAGTATTTT. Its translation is CATRRASSDTQYF.

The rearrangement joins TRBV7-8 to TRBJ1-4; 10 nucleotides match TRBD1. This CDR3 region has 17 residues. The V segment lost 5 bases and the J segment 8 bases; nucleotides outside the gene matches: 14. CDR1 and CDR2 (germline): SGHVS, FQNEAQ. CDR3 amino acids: CASSPRTGGSVHEKLFF. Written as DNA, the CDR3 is TGTGCCAGCAGCCCCAGGACAGGGGGTTCGGTGCACGAAAAACTGTTTTTT.

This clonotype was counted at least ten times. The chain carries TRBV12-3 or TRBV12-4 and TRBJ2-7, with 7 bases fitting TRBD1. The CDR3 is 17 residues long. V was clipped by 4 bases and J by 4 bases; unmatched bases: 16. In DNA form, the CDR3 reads TGTGCCAGCAGTTCGACCGCCGGGACAGCCCGGATATACGAGCAGTACTTC. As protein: CASSSTAGTARIYEQYF.

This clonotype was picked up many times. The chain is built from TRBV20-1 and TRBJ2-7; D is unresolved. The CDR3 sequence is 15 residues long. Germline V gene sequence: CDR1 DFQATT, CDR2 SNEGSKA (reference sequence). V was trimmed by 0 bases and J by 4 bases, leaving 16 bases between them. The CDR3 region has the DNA TGCAGTGCTAGAGACCCACGGGTGTCCCTTTACGAGCAGTACTTC. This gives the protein CSARDPRVSLYEQYF.

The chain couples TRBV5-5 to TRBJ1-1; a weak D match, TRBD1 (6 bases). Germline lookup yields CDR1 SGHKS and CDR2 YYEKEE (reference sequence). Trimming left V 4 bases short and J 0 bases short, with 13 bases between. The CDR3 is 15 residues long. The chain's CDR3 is CASSRRGDLNTEAFF. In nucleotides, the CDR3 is TGTGCCAGCAGCCGCAGGGGAGACCTGAACACTGAAGCTTTCTTT.

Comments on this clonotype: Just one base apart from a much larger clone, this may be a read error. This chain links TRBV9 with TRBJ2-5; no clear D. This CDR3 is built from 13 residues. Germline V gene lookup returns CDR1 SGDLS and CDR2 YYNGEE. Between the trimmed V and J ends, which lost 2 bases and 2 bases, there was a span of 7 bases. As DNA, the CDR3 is TGTGCCAGCAGCGTTGCGGCTCAAGAGACCCAGTACTTC. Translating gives CASSVAAQETQYF.

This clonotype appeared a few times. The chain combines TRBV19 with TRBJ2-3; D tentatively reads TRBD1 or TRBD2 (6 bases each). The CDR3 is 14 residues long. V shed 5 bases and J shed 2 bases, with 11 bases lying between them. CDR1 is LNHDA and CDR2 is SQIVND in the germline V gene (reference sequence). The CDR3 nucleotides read TGTGCCAGTAGTTCGTGGGGGGCCACAGATACGCAGTATTTT. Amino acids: CASSSWGATDTQYF.

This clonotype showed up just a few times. CDR3 protein: CASSLSPSGEQYF. DNA for the CDR3: TGTGCCAGCAGCTTAAGCCCGTCGGGCGAGCAGTACTTC. The chain combines TRBV7-2 with TRBJ2-7, with D unclear. The CDR3 covers 13 residues. Germline loops: CDR1 SGHTA, CDR2 FQGNSA. V dropped 2 bases and J dropped 6 bases, with 11 bases sitting between them.

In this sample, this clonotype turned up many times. The CDR3 sequence: CASRPLPLSANYGYTF. CDR3 nucleotides: TGTGCCAGCAGGCCTCTACCACTCAGCGCTAACTATGGCTACACCTTC. The chain employs TRBV12-3 or TRBV12-4 and TRBJ1-2; no definite D call. Trimming removed 6 bases from V and 0 bases from J, with 17 bases in between. The length of the CDR3 is 16 residues.

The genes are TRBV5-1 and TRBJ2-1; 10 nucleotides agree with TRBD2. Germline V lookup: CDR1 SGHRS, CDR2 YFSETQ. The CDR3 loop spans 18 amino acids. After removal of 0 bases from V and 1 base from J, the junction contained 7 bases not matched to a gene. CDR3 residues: CASSLGLAGARSYNEQFF. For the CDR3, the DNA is TGCGCCAGCAGCTTGGGGCTAGCGGGGGCCCGGTCCTACAATGAGCAGTTCTTC.

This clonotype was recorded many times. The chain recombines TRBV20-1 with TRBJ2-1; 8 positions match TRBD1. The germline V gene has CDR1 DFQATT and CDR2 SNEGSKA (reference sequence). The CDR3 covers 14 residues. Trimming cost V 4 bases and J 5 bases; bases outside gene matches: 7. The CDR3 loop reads CSATTGGLDNEQFF. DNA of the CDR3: TGCAGTGCTACCACAGGGGGTCTCGACAATGAGCAGTTCTTC.

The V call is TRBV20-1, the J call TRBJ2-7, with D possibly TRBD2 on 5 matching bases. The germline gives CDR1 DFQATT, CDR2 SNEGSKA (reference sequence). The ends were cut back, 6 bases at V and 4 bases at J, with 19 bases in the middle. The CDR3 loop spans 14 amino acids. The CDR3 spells CSAKRRRDFYEQYF. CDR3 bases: TGCAGTGCCAAAAGACGACGGGATTTTTACGAGCAGTACTTC.

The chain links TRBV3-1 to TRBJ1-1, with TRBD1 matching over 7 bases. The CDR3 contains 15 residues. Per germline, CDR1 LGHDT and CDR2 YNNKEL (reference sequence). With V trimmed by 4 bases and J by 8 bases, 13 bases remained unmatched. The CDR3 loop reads CASSLTRTGLKEAFF. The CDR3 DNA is TGTGCCAGCAGCCTGACGCGGACAGGCCTCAAAGAAGCTTTCTTT.

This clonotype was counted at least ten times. For the CDR3, the DNA is TGCAGTGCTCCTGGGACTGCCGGAAACACCATATATTTT. Protein: CSAPGTAGNTIYF. The chain carries TRBV20-1 and TRBJ1-3, with TRBD1 as a possible D gene (5 bases). V was cut by 5 bases and J by 4 bases, with 12 bases left in between. CDR3 length: 13 amino acids. Germline values: CDR1 DFQATT, CDR2 SNEGSKA (reference sequence).

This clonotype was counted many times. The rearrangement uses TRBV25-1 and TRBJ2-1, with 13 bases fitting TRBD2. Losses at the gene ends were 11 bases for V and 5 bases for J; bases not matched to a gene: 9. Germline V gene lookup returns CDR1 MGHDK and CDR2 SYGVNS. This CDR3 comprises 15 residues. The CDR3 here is CAARVGTSGNNEQFF. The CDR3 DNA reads TGTGCCGCTAGAGTGGGGACTAGCGGGAACAATGAGCAGTTCTTC. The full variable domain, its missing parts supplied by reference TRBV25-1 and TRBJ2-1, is EADIYQTPRYLVIGTGKKITLECSQTMGHDKMYWYQQDPGMELHLIHYSYGVNSTEKGDLSSESTVSRIRTEHFPLTLESARPSHTSQYLCAARVGTSGNNEQFFGPGTRLTVL.

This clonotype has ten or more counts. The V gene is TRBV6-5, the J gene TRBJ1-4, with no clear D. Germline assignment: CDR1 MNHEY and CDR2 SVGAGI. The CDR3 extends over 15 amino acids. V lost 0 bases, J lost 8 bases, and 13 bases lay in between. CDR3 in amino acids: CASSYSWTGREKLFF. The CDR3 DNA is TGTGCCAGCAGTTACTCGTGGACGGGCCGGGAAAAACTGTTTTTT.